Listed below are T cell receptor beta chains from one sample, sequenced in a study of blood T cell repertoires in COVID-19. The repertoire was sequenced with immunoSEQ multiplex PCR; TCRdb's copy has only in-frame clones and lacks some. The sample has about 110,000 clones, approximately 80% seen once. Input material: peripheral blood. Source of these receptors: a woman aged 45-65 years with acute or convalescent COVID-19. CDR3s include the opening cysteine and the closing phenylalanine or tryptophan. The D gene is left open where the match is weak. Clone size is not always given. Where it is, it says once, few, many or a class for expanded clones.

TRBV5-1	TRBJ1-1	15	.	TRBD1	CASSSGTGRGTEAFF	TGCGCCAGCAGCTCCGGGACAGGGAGAGGCACTGAAGCTTTCTTT
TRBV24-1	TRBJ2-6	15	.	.	CATSDPGSGANVLTF	TGTGCCACCAGTGATCCCGGCTCTGGGGCCAACGTCCTGACTTTC
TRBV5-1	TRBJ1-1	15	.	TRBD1	CASRLPEGAITEAFF	TGCGCCAGCAGACTTCCTGAGGGGGCGATTACTGAAGCTTTCTTT
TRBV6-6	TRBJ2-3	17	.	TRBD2	CASSLAGGRSSTDTQYF	TGTGCCAGCAGTCTAGCGGGGGGCCGATCTAGCACAGATACGCAGTATTTT
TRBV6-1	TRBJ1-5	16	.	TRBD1	CASSEGQGLSNQPQHF	TGTGCCAGCAGTGAAGGACAGGGTCTTAGCAATCAGCCCCAGCATTTT
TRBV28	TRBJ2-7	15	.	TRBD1	CASSPGQGIFYEQYF	TGTGCCAGCAGTCCAGGACAGGGGATCTTCTACGAGCAGTACTTC
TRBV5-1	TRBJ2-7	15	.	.	CASSPRGVNRDEQYF	TGCGCCAGCAGCCCGCGCGGGGTTAACCGGGACGAGCAGTACTTC
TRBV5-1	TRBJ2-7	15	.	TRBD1	CASSFQTGETYEQYF	TGCGCCAGCAGCTTCCAGACAGGGGAAACCTACGAGCAGTACTTC
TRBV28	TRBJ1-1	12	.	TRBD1	CASSFDRAEAFF	TGTGCCAGCAGCTTCGACAGGGCCGAAGCTTTCTTT
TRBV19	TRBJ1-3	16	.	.	CASTPTPGLSGNTIYF	TGTGCCAGTACCCCAACGCCTGGCCTCTCTGGAAACACCATATATTTT
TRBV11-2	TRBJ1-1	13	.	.	CASGPDRNTEAFF	TGTGCCAGCGGACCAGACAGGAACACTGAAGCTTTCTTT
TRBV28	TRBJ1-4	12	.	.	CASKNVGQKLFF	TGTGCCAGCAAAAATGTTGGACAGAAACTGTTTTTT
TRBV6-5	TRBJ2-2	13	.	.	CASTARGDGELFF	TGTGCCAGCACGGCCAGGGGTGACGGGGAGCTGTTTTTT
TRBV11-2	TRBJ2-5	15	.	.	CASSLPGQRLGTQYF	TGTGCCAGCAGCTTACCGGGACAACGATTAGGGACCCAGTACTTC
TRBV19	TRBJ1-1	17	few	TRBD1	CASLKTRTGRLNTEAFF	TGTGCCAGTCTCAAAACCAGGACAGGGCGTCTGAACACTGAAGCTTTCTTT
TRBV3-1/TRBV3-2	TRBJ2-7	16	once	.	CASSQDRFGGSYEQYF	TGTGCCAGCAGCCAAGATCGCTTTGGCGGATCCTACGAGCAGTACTTC
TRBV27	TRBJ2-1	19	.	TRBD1	CASSSRDRARTIMYNEQFF	TGTGCCAGCAGTTCCCGGGACAGGGCACGAACTATTATGTACAATGAGCAGTTCTTC
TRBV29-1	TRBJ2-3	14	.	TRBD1	CTSAETGSTDTQYF	TGCACCTCGGCGGAGACAGGGAGCACAGATACGCAGTATTTT
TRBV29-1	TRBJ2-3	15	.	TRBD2	CSGRRTSGFTDTQYF	TGCAGCGGGCGCCGGACTAGCGGGTTCACAGATACGCAGTATTTT
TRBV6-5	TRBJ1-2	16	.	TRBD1	CASSYSGQVLNYGYTF	TGTGCCAGCAGTTACTCGGGACAGGTTCTCAACTATGGCTACACCTTC
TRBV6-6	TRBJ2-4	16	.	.	CASSETRLLAKNIQYF	TGTGCCAGCAGCGAGACTAGGTTACTAGCCAAAAACATTCAGTACTTC
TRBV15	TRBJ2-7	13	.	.	CATSVARVGEQYF	TGTGCCACCAGCGTGGCGAGGGTGGGGGAGCAGTACTTC
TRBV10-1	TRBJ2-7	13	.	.	CASSEAGVGEQYF	TGCGCCAGCAGTGAGGCAGGGGTGGGAGAGCAGTACTTC
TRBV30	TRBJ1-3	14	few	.	CAWARGLTGNTIYF	TGTGCCTGGGCAAGGGGATTAACTGGAAACACCATATATTTT
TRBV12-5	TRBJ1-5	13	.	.	CASGSYSNQPQHF	TGTGCTAGTGGTTCGTATAGCAATCAGCCCCAGCATTTT
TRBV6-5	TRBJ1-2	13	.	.	CASSTIADYGYTF	TGTGCCAGCAGCACGATAGCAGACTATGGCTACACCTTC
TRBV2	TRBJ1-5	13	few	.	CASSDEWNQPQHF	TGTGCCAGCAGTGATGAGTGGAATCAGCCCCAGCATTTT
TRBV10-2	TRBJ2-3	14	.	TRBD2	CASRSSGGGDTQYF	TGCGCCAGCAGATCTAGCGGGGGGGGAGATACGCAGTATTTT
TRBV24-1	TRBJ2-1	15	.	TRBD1	CATSAGQGVWNEQFF	TGTGCCACCAGTGCCGGACAGGGGGTTTGGAATGAGCAGTTCTTC
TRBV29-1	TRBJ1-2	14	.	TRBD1	CSVTRDRGFFGYTF	TGCAGCGTTACTAGGGACAGGGGGTTTTTTGGCTACACCTTC
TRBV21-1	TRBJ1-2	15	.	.	CASSKERTGAYGYTF	TGTGCCAGCAGCAAAGAAAGGACAGGGGCCTATGGCTACACCTTC
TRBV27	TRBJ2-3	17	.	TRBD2	CASRAGGAWTSTDTQYF	TGTGCCAGCAGGGCGGGGGGGGCGTGGACTAGCACAGATACGCAGTATTTT
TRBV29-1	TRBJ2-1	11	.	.	CSVVRNNEQFF	TGCAGCGTTGTCAGGAACAATGAGCAGTTCTTC
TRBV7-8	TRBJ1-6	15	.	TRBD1	CASSLHTGVGSPLHF	TGTGCCAGCAGCTTACACACAGGGGTCGGTTCACCCCTCCACTTT
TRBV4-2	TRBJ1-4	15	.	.	CASSQRQDSNEKLFF	TGTGCCAGCAGCCAGAGACAAGACAGTAATGAAAAACTGTTTTTT
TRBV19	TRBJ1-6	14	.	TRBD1	CASSPTGGNSPLHF	TGTGCCAGTAGTCCAACAGGGGGCAATTCACCCCTCCACTTT
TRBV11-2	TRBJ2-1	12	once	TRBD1	CASSLVGQGPFF	TGTGCCAGCAGCTTAGTCGGACAGGGGCCGTTCTTC